The 9 T cell receptor beta chains in this list originate from one sample, sequenced in a study of shared clonotypes between healthy human individuals. The method was immunoSEQ multiplex PCR; TCRdb's version includes in-frame clones alone and lacks a portion of them. The data hold about 1 million clones, with 60% to 80% observed a single time. Sequenced input: memory CD4+ T cells sorted from blood. The subset denotes: CD45RA-negative fraction. The receptors shown here come from a man between 18 and 29 years old in good health.

In this sample, this clone turned up many times. Other DNA sequences within the sample encode an identical CDR3. The CDR3 DNA reads TGTGCCAGCAGCTCGCGACCGGGACGTTCTGGAAACACCATATATTTT. Its translation: CASSSRPGRSGNTIYF. V and J are TRBV7-2 and TRBJ1-3; a possible D gene is TRBD1 (5 bases). V was trimmed by 4 bases and J by 1 base, leaving 14 bases between them. The CDR3 is made up of 16 amino acids. Germline V gives CDR1 SGHTA, CDR2 FQGNSA.

The rearrangement joins TRBV28 to TRBJ1-2; D not certain. V lost 7 bases and J 9 bases, leaving 18 bases between the germline ends. Germline CDR1 MDHEN, CDR2 SYDVKM. The CDR3 has 13 amino acids. DNA for the CDR3: TGTGCCAGCAACATCCCGTACGAGCTTCGCTACACCTTC. Protein: CASNIPYELRYTF.

This chain links TRBV9 with TRBJ2-2, with D unclear. The CDR3 is 16 amino acids. Germline CDR1 reads SGDLS; CDR2 reads YYNGEE. Trimming shortened V by 0 bases and J by 0 bases, and 9 bases separated the two germline ends. CDR3 sequence reads: CASSVAPPPNTGELFF. CDR3 sequence (DNA): TGTGCCAGCAGCGTAGCCCCACCTCCGAACACCGGGGAGCTGTTTTTT.

This rearrangement joins TRBV5-4 to TRBJ2-7; D may be TRBD2 (5 bases). Germline CDR1 and CDR2: SGHNT and YYREEE (reference sequence). The CDR3 contains 13 residues. The germline V and J ends were trimmed by 0 bases and 4 bases, with 8 bases remaining between them. CDR3 region: CASSLGRQYEQYF. In DNA, the CDR3 is TGTGCCAGCAGCTTGGGGAGGCAGTACGAGCAGTACTTC.

This chain uses TRBV6-1 with TRBJ1-3, with 7 bases aligning to TRBD1. From germline, CDR1 is MNHNS and CDR2 SASEGT. Unmatched junction bases numbered 6, after V lost 5 bases and J lost 2 bases. CDR3 length: 15 amino acids. The CDR3 reads CASSLDRDPGNTIYF. DNA for the CDR3: TGTGCCAGCAGTCTCGACAGGGACCCTGGAAACACCATATATTTT.

This chain connects TRBV5-1 to TRBJ2-5; D is possibly TRBD1 or TRBD2 (5 bases each). There are 14 residues in the CDR3. Looked up from germline, CDR1 is SGHRS and CDR2 is YFSETQ. V shed 0 bases and J shed 5 bases, with 11 bases lying between them. CDR3 loop: CASSLGGAEETQYF. The CDR3 DNA sequence: TGCGCCAGCAGCTTGGGAGGGGCAGAGGAGACCCAGTACTTC.

The chain has TRBV4-1 and TRBJ2-1, with 14 bases identical to TRBD2. CDR1 and CDR2 from the germline V gene are MGHRA and YSYEKL. V dropped 0 bases and J dropped 2; count of bases not matched to a gene: 6. CDR3 length equals 19 residues. The CDR3 loop reads CASSQEPGTSGGPYNEQFF. The CDR3 nucleotides read TGCGCCAGCAGCCAAGAGCCCGGGACTAGCGGGGGACCCTACAATGAGCAGTTCTTC.

The V and J genes are TRBV7-2 and TRBJ2-2; unclear D gene. This CDR3 region has 17 residues. Germline CDR1 SGHTA, CDR2 FQGNSA. The ends were cut back, 1 base at V and 5 bases at J, with 17 bases in the middle. The CDR3 here is CASSLGGGRIGTGELFF. DNA for the CDR3: TGTGCCAGCAGCTTAGGAGGTGGCCGGATCGGTACCGGGGAGCTGTTTTTT.

CDR3 sequence reads: CASSDQTTRQNTEAFF. The CDR3 DNA is TGTGCCAGCAGTGACCAAACAACAAGGCAGAACACTGAAGCTTTCTTT. The rearrangement joins TRBV2 to TRBJ1-1, with D unclear. Germline assignment: CDR1 SNHLY and CDR2 FYNNEI. There are 16 residues in the CDR3. Between the trimmed V and J ends, which lost 3 bases and 1 base, there was a span of 15 bases.